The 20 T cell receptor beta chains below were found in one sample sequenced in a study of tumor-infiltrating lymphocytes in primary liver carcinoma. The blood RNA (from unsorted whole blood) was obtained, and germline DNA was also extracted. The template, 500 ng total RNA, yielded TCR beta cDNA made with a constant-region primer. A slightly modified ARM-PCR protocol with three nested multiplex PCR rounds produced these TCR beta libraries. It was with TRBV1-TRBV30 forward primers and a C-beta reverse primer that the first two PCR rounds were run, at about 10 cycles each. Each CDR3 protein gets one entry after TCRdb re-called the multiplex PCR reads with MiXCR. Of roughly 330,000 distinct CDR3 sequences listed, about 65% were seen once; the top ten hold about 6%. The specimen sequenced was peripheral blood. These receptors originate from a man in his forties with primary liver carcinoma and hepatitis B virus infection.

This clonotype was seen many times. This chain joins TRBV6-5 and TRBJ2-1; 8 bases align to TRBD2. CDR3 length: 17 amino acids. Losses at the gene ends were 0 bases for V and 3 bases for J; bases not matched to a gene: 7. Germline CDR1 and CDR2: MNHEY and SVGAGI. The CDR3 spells CASSYSGGVESYNEQFF. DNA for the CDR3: TGTGCCAGCAGTTACTCCGGGGGGGTAGAGAGCTACAATGAGCAGTTCTTC.

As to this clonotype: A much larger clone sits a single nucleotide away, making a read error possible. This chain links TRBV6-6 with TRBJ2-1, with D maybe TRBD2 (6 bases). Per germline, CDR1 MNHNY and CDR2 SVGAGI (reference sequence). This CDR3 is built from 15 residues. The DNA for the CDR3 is TGTGCCAGCAGTTATCTAAACCCTAGCGCCAATGAGCACTTCTTC. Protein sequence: CASSYLNPSANEHFF.

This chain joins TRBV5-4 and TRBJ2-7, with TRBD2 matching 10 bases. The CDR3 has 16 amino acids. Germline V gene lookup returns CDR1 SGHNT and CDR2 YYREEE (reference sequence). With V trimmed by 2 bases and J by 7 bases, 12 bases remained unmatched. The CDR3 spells CASSFGILAGEREQYF. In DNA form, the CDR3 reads TGTGCCAGCAGCTTTGGTATCCTAGCGGGAGAACGAGAGCAGTACTTC.

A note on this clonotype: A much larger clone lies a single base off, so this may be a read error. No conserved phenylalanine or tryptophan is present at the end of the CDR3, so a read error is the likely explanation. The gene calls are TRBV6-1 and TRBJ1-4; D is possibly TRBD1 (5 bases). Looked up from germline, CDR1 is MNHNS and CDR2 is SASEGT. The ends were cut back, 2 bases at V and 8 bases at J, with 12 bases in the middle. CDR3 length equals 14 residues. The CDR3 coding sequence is TGTGCCAGCAGTGAACGGGGGGAGAGCGAAAAACTGTTTCTT. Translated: CASSERGESEKLFL.

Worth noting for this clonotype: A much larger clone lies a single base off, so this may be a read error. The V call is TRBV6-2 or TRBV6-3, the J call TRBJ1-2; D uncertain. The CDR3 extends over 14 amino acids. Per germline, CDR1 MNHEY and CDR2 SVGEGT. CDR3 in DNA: TGTGCCAGCAGTTCGACGAAAGGATTCTATGACTACACCTTC. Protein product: CASSSTKGFYDYTF.

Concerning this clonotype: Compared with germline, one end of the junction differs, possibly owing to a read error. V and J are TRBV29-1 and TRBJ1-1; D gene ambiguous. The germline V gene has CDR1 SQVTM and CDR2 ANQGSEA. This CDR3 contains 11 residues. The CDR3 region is CSVEGNSEAFF. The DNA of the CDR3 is TGCAGCGTTGAAGGGAACAGTGAAGCTTTCTTT.

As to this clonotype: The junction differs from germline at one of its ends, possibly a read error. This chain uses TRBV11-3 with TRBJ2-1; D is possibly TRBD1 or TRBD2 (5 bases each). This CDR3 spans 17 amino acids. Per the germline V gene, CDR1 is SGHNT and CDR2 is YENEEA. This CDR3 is CASGSTSSRDRFNERFF. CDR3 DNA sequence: TGTGCCAGCGGCTCAACCAGTTCCCGGGACCGTTTCAATGAGCGGTTCTTC. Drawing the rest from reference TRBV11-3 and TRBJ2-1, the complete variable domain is EAGVVQSPRYKIIEKKQPVAFWCNPISGHNTLYWYLQNLGQGPELLIRYENEEAVDDSQLPKDRFSAERLKGVDSTLKIQPAELGDSAVYLCASGSTSSRDRFNERFFGPGTRLTVL.

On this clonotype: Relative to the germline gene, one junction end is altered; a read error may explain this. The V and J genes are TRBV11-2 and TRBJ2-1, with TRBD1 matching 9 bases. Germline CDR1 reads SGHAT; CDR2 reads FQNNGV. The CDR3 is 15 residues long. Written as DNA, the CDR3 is TGTGCTAGCAGCTTAATGACAGGGGGCTACAATGAGCAGTTCTTC. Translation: CASSLMTGGYNEQFF. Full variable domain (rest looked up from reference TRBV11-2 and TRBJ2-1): EAGVAQSPRYKIIEKRQSVAFWCNPISGHATLYWYQQILGQGPKLLIQFQNNGVVDDSQLPKDRFSAERLKGVDSTLKIQPAKLEDSAVYLCASSLMTGGYNEQFFGPGTRLTVL.

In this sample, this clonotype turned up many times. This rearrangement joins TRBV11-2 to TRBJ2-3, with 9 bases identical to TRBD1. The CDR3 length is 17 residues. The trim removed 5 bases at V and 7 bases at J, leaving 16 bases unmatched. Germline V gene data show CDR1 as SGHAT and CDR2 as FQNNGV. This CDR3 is CASSPRRTGVTQNTQYF. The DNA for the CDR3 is TGTGCCAGCAGCCCAAGGAGGACAGGGGTGACACAAAATACGCAGTATTTT.

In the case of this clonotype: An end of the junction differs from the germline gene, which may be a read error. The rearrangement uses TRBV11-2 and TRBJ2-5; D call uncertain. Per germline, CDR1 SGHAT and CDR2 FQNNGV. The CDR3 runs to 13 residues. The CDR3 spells CARIYNTQETRYF. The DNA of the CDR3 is TGTGCCAGAATCTACAATACACAAGAGACCCGGTACTTC.

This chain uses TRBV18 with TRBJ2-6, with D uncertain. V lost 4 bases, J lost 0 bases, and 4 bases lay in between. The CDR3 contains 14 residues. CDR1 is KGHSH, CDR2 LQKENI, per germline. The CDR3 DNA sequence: TGTGCCAGCTCACTGGTCTCTGGGGCCAACGTCCTGACTTTC. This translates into CASSLVSGANVLTF.

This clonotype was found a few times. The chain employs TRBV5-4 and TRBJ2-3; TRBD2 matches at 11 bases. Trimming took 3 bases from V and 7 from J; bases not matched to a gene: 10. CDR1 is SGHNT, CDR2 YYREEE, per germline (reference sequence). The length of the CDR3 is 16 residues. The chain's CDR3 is CASSSLAGGLSNTQYF. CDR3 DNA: TGTGCCAGCAGCTCCTTAGCGGGAGGGCTCAGCAATACGCAGTATTTT.

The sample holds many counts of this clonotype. The CDR3: CSVEINGREDYGYTF. The CDR3 region has the DNA TGCAGCGTTGAAATTAATGGTAGGGAAGACTATGGCTACACCTTC. This chain joins TRBV29-1 and TRBJ1-2; D ambiguous. Trimming took off 2 bases at V and 3 bases at J, with 16 bases between the two ends. Germline V CDR1 and CDR2: SQVTM, ANQGSEA. The CDR3 extends over 15 amino acids.

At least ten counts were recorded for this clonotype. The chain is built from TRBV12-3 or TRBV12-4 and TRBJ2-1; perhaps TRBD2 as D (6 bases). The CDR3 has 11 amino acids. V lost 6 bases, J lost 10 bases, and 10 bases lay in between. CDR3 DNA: TGTGCCAGCAGACGCGGGGAAGAGCAGTTCTTC. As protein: CASRRGEEQFF.

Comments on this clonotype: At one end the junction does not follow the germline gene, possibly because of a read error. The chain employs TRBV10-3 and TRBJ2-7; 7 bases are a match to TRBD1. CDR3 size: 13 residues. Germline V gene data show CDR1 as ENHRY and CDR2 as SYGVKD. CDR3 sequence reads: CAVGRGQTYEHYF. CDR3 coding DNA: TGTGCCGTCGGTAGGGGACAGACTTACGAGCATTACTTC.

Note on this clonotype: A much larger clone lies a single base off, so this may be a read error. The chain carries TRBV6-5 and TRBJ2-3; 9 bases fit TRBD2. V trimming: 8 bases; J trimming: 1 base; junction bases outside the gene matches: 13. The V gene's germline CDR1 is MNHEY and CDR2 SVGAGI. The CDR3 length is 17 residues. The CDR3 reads CASWREGLVQGTDTQYF. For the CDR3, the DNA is TGTGCCAGCTGGCGGGAGGGCCTCGTTCAGGGCACAGATACGCAGTATTTT.

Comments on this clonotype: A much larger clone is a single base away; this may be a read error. The CDR3 spells CSVRISGSWAETQYF. CDR3 bases: TGCAGCGTTCGGATTAGCGGGAGTTGGGCAGAGACCCAGTACTTC. The chain combines TRBV29-1 with TRBJ2-5; 9 bases are a match to TRBD2. V was pared by 5 bases and J by 4 bases, with 11 bases of the junction left unmatched. The CDR3 extends over 15 amino acids. Germline CDR1 reads SQVTM; CDR2 reads ANQGSEA.

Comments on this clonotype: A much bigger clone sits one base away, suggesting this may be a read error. The CDR3 DNA sequence: TGTGCCAGCGGTTACTCAGGAACTAGCACAGATACGCAGTATTTT. This codes for CASGYSGTSTDTQYF. V and J are TRBV6-2 or TRBV6-3 and TRBJ2-3; D is uncertain. Germline V gives CDR1 MNHEY, CDR2 SVGEGT. This CDR3 comprises 15 residues.

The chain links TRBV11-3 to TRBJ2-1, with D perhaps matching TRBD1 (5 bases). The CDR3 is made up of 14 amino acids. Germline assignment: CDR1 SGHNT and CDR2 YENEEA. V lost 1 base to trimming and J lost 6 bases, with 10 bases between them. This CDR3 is CASSLASGANEQFF. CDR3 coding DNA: TGTGCCAGCAGCTTAGCCAGTGGGGCCAATGAGCAGTTCTTC.

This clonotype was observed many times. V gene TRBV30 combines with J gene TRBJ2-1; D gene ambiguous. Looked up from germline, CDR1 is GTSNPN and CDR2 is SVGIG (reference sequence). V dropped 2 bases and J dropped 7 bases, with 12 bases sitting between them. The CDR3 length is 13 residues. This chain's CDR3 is CAWSLNQENEQFF. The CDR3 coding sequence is TGTGCCTGGAGTCTTAATCAGGAAAATGAGCAGTTCTTC.